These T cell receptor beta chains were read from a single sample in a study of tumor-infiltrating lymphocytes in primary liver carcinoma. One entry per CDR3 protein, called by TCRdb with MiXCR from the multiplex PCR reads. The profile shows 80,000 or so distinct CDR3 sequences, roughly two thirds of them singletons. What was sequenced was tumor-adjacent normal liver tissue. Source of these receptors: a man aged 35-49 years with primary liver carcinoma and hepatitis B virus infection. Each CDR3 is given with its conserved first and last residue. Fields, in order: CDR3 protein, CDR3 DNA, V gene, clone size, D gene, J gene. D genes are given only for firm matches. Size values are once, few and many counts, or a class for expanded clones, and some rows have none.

CASSLWVEGTEAFF	TGTGCCAGCAGCCTTTGGGTGGAAGGCACTGAAGCTTTCTTT	TRBV5-6	.	.	TRBJ1-1
CASAATGAYEQYF	TGTGCCAGCGCCGCGACAGGAGCCTACGAGCAGTACTTC	TRBV6-2/TRBV6-3	few	.	TRBJ2-7
CASSLNTARSYEQYF	TGTGCCAGCAGCTTAAACACAGCCAGATCCTACGAGCAGTACTTC	TRBV7-9	few	.	TRBJ2-7
CASSLGGTSWPTYVQYF	TGTGCCAGCAGCCTAGGGGGGACTAGCTGGCCCACCTACGTGCAGTACTTC	TRBV11-2	once	TRBD2	TRBJ2-7
CSVYGTVGRGELFF	TGCAGCGTCTATGGGACAGTGGGTCGCGGGGAGCTGTTTTTT	TRBV29-1	many	TRBD1	TRBJ2-2
CASSLVTSGRNNEQFF	TGTGCCAGCAGCTTAGTCACTAGCGGGAGAAACAATGAGCAGTTCTTC	TRBV7-9	.	TRBD2	TRBJ2-1
CANSPSRREYKEQFF	TGTGCCAACAGTCCCTCGCGGCGGGAATACAAAGAGCAGTTCTTC	TRBV28	once	.	TRBJ2-1
CASSSGIYSDMHYF	TGTGCCAGTTCCAGCGGGATTTATTCAGATATGCACTATTTT	TRBV6-5	.	TRBD2	TRBJ2-3
CVSSLGGAVGNTIYF	TGTGTCAGCAGTTTAGGGGGCGCGGTAGGAAACACCATATATTTT	TRBV28	few	TRBD1	TRBJ1-3
CAWSVFGAGELFF	TGTGCCTGGAGTGTATTCGGGGCCGGGGAGCTGTTTTTT	TRBV30	.	.	TRBJ2-2
CSVVREEETQYF	TGCAGCGTTGTTAGGGAGGAGGAGACTCAGTACTTC	TRBV29-1	.	.	TRBJ2-5
CANSHGTSGSNEQFF	TGCGCCAACAGCCACGGGACTAGCGGGAGCAATGAACAGTTCTTC	TRBV5-1	.	TRBD2	TRBJ2-1
CTSSLAIAGDDQYF	TGTACCAGCAGCTTAGCGATAGCGGGAGACGATCAGTACTTC	TRBV7-9	.	TRBD2	TRBJ2-7
CASSSARERAADGQYF	TGTGCCAGCAGCTCGGCAAGGGAGAGGGCTGCGGACGGGCAGTACTTC	TRBV6-5	.	.	TRBJ2-7
CASSEHGSHEKLFF	TGCGCCAGCAGTGAACATGGTTCGCATGAAAAACTGTTTTTT	TRBV5-1	.	.	TRBJ1-4
CAWRAGGSYIEQFF	TGTGCCTGGAGGGCAGGAGGGTCCTACATTGAGCAGTTCTTC	TRBV30	.	.	TRBJ2-1
CASSLSLPSHEQFF	TGTGCCAGCAGCTTATCACTCCCTAGTCATGAGCAGTTCTTC	TRBV7-9	.	.	TRBJ2-1
CSIGLVSPGQGPEETQCF	TGCAGCATTGGGTTGGTCAGTCCGGGACAGGGGCCCGAGGAGACCCAGTGCTTC	TRBV29-1	few	TRBD1	TRBJ2-5
CSVEIAVGETQYF	TGCAGCGTTGAAATTGCGGTAGGAGAGACCCAGTACTTC	TRBV29-1	many	.	TRBJ2-5
CASSEEGVRAFF	TGTGCCAGCAGTGAAGAGGGTGTGCGGGCTTTCTTT	TRBV12-3/TRBV12-4	.	.	TRBJ1-1
CSVAGGGGGRNTEAFF	TGCAGCGTTGCGGGGGGCGGGGGGGGTAGGAACACTGAAGCTTTCTTT	TRBV29-1	many	.	TRBJ1-1
CASSLMTGGLWNEQFF	TGTGCCAGCAGCCTGATGACGGGAGGGCTTTGGAATGAGCAGTTCTTC	TRBV11-2	.	TRBD2	TRBJ2-1
CASSAISTDTQYF	TGCGCCAGCAGCGCGATTAGCACAGATACGCAGTATTTT	TRBV4-1	many	.	TRBJ2-3
CASTLEASGSLPSYNEQFF	TGTGCCAGCACTTTGGAAGCTAGCGGGTCGCTGCCCTCCTACAATGAGCAGTTCTTC	TRBV12-3/TRBV12-4	.	TRBD2	TRBJ2-1
CASSDRRTESYEQYF	TGTGCCAGCAGTGACAGGCGGACGGAGTCCTACGAGCAGTACTTC	TRBV25-1	many	.	TRBJ2-7
CAGSLPGQPQHF	TGCGCCGGCAGTCTTCCGGGTCAGCCCCAGCATTTT	TRBV23-1	.	.	TRBJ1-5
CASSLDPWSSWRGETRYF	TGTGCCAGCAGCTTAGATCCGTGGTCTAGCTGGAGAGGAGAAACCCGGTACTTC	TRBV11-2	.	.	TRBJ2-5
CSTGRQGRTNEQFF	TGCAGCACCGGGCGGCAGGGACGTACCAATGAGCAGTTCTTC	TRBV20-1	.	.	TRBJ2-1
CASSQDGAGNVYEQYF	TGCGCCAGCAGCCAAGATGGGGCAGGGAATGTCTACGAGCAGTACTTC	TRBV4-1	many	.	TRBJ2-7
CAISGGNLKDEQSF	TGTGCCATCAGTGGGGGGAATCTTAAGGATGAGCAGTCCTTC	TRBV10-3	.	.	TRBJ2-7
CSLGLLAGTTDTQYF	TGCAGCCTTGGGCTACTAGCGGGGACCACAGATACGCAGTATTTT	TRBV29-1	.	TRBD2	TRBJ2-3